The rows below give T cell receptor beta chains drawn from one sample of a study of blood T cell repertoires in COVID-19. Repertoires were generated with immunoSEQ multiplex PCR, while TCRdb's copy carries only in-frame clones and drops some. The sample holds more than 250,000 clones, roughly 90% seen once. Sequencing was carried out using PBMCs or T cells enriched from blood (not recorded which). The receptors derive from a woman aged 25 to 39 who had recovered from COVID-19. Both conserved end residues are part of each CDR3. D genes are given only for firm matches. Only part of the rows carry a size: once, few, many, or a class if the clone is expanded.

.,TRBJ1-2,.,TRBV11-2,CASSPPSPANYGYTF,TGTGCCAGCAGCCCACCGTCCCCAGCTAACTATGGCTACACCTTC
TRBD2,TRBJ2-1,once,TRBV3-1/TRBV3-2,CASSSTTSGSIYEQFF,TGTGCCAGCAGTTCAACGACTAGCGGGAGTATCTATGAGCAGTTCTTC
.,TRBJ2-7,.,TRBV28,CASSDPRQPAYEQYF,TGTGCCAGCAGTGACCCGCGACAGCCTGCCTACGAGCAGTACTTC
TRBD1,TRBJ2-3,.,TRBV27,CASGRTGLGVGQYF,TGTGCCAGCGGAAGGACAGGGTTGGGCGTGGGGCAGTATTTT
TRBD2,TRBJ2-3,once,TRBV28,CASSRHLAGAYTQYF,TGTGCCAGCAGTCGTCATCTAGCGGGCGCGTATACGCAGTATTTT
.,TRBJ2-7,.,TRBV29-1,CSVIGVPVKETYEQYF,TGCAGCGTTATCGGGGTCCCAGTAAAGGAAACCTACGAGCAGTACTTC
.,TRBJ1-5,.,TRBV6-2/TRBV6-3,CASSWTAYQPQHF,TGTGCCAGCAGTTGGACAGCTTATCAGCCCCAGCATTTT
.,TRBJ2-7,.,TRBV10-3,CAITAGEPYEQYF,TGTGCCATCACAGCAGGGGAGCCCTACGAGCAGTACTTC
.,TRBJ2-5,.,TRBV9,CASSTDAGKTQYF,TGTGCCAGCAGCACGGACGCGGGGAAGACCCAGTACTTC
.,TRBJ1-1,.,TRBV30,CAWSDGGEAFF,TGTGCCTGGAGTGACGGGGGGGAGGCTTTCTTT
TRBD1,TRBJ1-1,.,TRBV5-1,CASSHGDRDDTEAFF,TGCGCCAGCAGCCACGGGGACAGGGACGACACTGAAGCTTTCTTT
.,TRBJ2-3,.,TRBV28,CASKAGRSTDTQYF,TGTGCCAGCAAGGCGGGACGAAGCACAGATACGCAGTATTTT
.,TRBJ1-2,once,TRBV7-6,CASSLGGAHGYTF,TGTGCCAGCAGCTTGGGTGGGGCCCATGGCTACACCTTC
.,TRBJ1-5,.,TRBV28,CASSFGGVGQPQHF,TGTGCCAGCAGTTTCGGGGGAGTGGGACAGCCCCAGCATTTT
.,TRBJ2-7,.,TRBV5-4,CASSSGLADPSYEQYF,TGTGCCAGCAGCTCCGGACTGGCGGACCCTTCCTACGAGCAGTACTTC
.,TRBJ2-3,.,TRBV29-1,CSAGSTDTQYF,TGCAGCGCCGGTAGCACAGATACGCAGTATTTT
.,TRBJ1-2,.,TRBV4-2,CASSQVTGGAGYGYTF,TGTGCCAGCAGCCAAGTTACCGGGGGGGCTGGCTATGGCTACACCTTC
.,TRBJ1-2,.,TRBV9,CASSVEQGFGSGGYTF,TGTGCCAGCAGCGTTGAACAGGGATTTGGATCGGGAGGCTACACCTTC
.,TRBJ2-7,once,TRBV12-3/TRBV12-4,CASSSAYEQYF,TGTGCCAGCAGTTCCGCGTACGAGCAGTACTTC
TRBD1,TRBJ1-1,.,TRBV27,CASSLGTGGWDTEAFF,TGTGCCAGCAGTTTGGGGACAGGGGGCTGGGACACTGAAGCTTTCTTT
TRBD2,TRBJ2-5,.,TRBV11-3,CASSLGNLAGQETQYF,TGTGCCAGCAGCTTAGGAAATCTAGCGGGCCAAGAGACCCAGTACTTC
.,TRBJ1-6,.,TRBV28,CASSLAEGSPLHF,TGTGCCAGCAGTTTGGCGGAGGGGTCACCCCTCCACTTT
TRBD1,TRBJ1-2,.,TRBV7-2,CASRPGGDYGYTF,TGTGCCAGCAGGCCAGGGGGTGACTATGGCTACACCTTC
TRBD1,TRBJ2-7,.,TRBV7-9,CASNPGQGFYEQYF,TGTGCCAGCAATCCGGGACAGGGGTTTTACGAGCAGTACTTC
.,TRBJ1-1,.,TRBV27,CASRTLTGFRNTEAFF,TGTGCCAGCAGAACGTTAACAGGGTTCAGGAACACTGAAGCTTTCTTT
.,TRBJ2-1,.,TRBV19,CASSFVVNEQFF,TGTGCCAGTAGTTTTGTCGTCAATGAGCAGTTCTTC
.,TRBJ2-1,.,TRBV29-1,CSASGARDNEQFF,TGCAGCGCCTCAGGGGCTAGGGACAATGAGCAGTTCTTC
.,TRBJ2-7,.,TRBV5-5,CASSLASGYEQYF,TGTGCCAGCAGCTTGGCCAGCGGGTACGAGCAGTACTTC
.,TRBJ1-6,.,TRBV5-1,CASSLTSSYNSPLHF,TGCGCCAGCAGCTTGACAAGCTCCTATAATTCACCCCTCCACTTT
.,TRBJ2-5,.,TRBV19,CASSALGVELETQYF,TGTGCCAGTAGTGCCCTCGGGGTGGAATTAGAGACCCAGTACTTC
.,TRBJ1-2,.,TRBV9,CASSVSPGVDGYTF,TGTGCCAGCAGCGTAAGTCCCGGGGTTGACGGCTACACCTTC
TRBD1,TRBJ1-5,.,TRBV19,CASSIGQVRQPQHF,TGTGCCAGTAGTATCGGACAGGTGCGTCAGCCCCAGCATTTT
.,TRBJ2-1,.,TRBV11-3,CASSLGEVNEQFF,TGTGCCAGCAGCCTGGGAGAGGTGAATGAGCAGTTCTTC
TRBD2,TRBJ2-1,.,TRBV6-2/TRBV6-3,CASSHSLAGSSYNEQFF,TGTGCCAGCAGCCATTCACTAGCGGGGAGCTCCTACAATGAGCAGTTCTTC
TRBD2,TRBJ2-3,.,TRBV4-3,CASSQDLRRRGGLADTQYF,TGCGCCAGCAGCCAAGATCTCAGGCGGCGGGGGGGCCTCGCAGATACGCAGTATTTT
.,TRBJ1-5,.,TRBV2,CAGGGPGQPQHF,TGTGCCGGGGGGGGGCCGGGCCAGCCCCAGCATTTT
TRBD1,TRBJ1-1,once,TRBV14,CASSQQGVEAFF,TGTGCCAGCAGCCAACAGGGGGTCGAAGCTTTCTTT
.,TRBJ1-4,.,TRBV10-3,CAISESKGTGEKLFF,TGTGCCATCAGTGAGTCGAAGGGGACTGGAGAAAAACTGTTTTTT
TRBD1,TRBJ2-7,.,TRBV3-1/TRBV3-2,CASSQDSGGQGYEQYF,TGTGCCAGCAGCCAAGACTCTGGGGGACAGGGGTACGAGCAGTACTTC
.,TRBJ1-2,.,TRBV27,CASSFRASGGYTF,TGTGCCAGCAGTTTCAGGGCCTCCGGCGGCTACACCTTC
TRBD2,TRBJ2-3,.,TRBV6-5,CASTLIAGGGDTQYF,TGTGCCAGCACCTTAATAGCGGGGGGCGGAGATACGCAGTATTTT
TRBD2,TRBJ2-1,.,TRBV4-2,CASSLRTSGSDEQFF,TGTGCCAGCAGCCTCCGGACTAGCGGGAGTGATGAGCAGTTCTTC
TRBD2,TRBJ2-6,.,TRBV4-1,CASRPSGGWSGANVLTF,TGCGCCAGCAGACCCAGCGGGGGGTGGTCTGGGGCCAACGTCCTGACTTTC
.,TRBJ2-2,.,TRBV5-1,CASSDPRDITGELFF,TGCGCCAGCAGCGATCCTCGGGACATCACCGGGGAGCTGTTTTTT
TRBD2,TRBJ2-7,.,TRBV10-3,CATAATGGLAGASYEQYF,TGTGCCACCGCGGCGACAGGAGGTCTAGCGGGAGCATCATACGAGCAGTACTTC
.,TRBJ1-5,.,TRBV7-8,CASSYATGHSNQPQHF,TGTGCCAGCAGCTACGCCACCGGACACTCCAATCAGCCCCAGCATTTT
.,TRBJ1-5,.,TRBV6-1,CASSDPGSNQPQHF,TGTGCCAGCAGTGACCCCGGGAGCAATCAGCCCCAGCATTTT
TRBD1,TRBJ2-7,.,TRBV5-4,CASSRQTGAYEQYF,TGTGCCAGCAGCCGCCAGACAGGGGCCTACGAGCAGTACTTC
.,TRBJ1-5,.,TRBV10-3,CATAGGGNQPQHF,TGTGCCACCGCGGGGGGTGGCAATCAGCCCCAGCATTTT
.,TRBJ2-7,.,TRBV9,CASSVDGGGSYEQYF,TGTGCCAGCAGCGTAGATGGCGGCGGTTCCTACGAGCAGTACTTC
TRBD2,TRBJ2-2,few,TRBV4-2,CASSQGTSGRSMNTGELFF,TGTGCCAGCAGCCAAGGTACTAGCGGGAGGTCCATGAACACCGGGGAGCTGTTTTTT
.,TRBJ2-2,.,TRBV27,CASSFSGNTGELFF,TGTGCCAGCAGTTTTTCAGGGAACACCGGGGAGCTGTTTTTT
.,TRBJ1-2,.,TRBV28,CASSLFQGHYGYTF,TGTGCCAGCAGTTTATTTCAGGGCCACTATGGCTACACCTTC
.,TRBJ1-5,.,TRBV6-2/TRBV6-3,CASTPAGAIGQPQHF,TGTGCCAGCACCCCCGCGGGGGCTATCGGGCAGCCCCAGCATTTT
TRBD2,TRBJ2-5,.,TRBV5-1,CASSLAGGQETQYF,TGCGCCAGCAGCCTAGCGGGGGGCCAGGAGACCCAGTACTTC
.,TRBJ1-2,once,TRBV28,CASSWENYGYTF,TGTGCCAGCAGTTGGGAGAACTATGGCTACACCTTC
.,TRBJ1-2,.,TRBV15,CATSRGGGYGYTF,TGTGCCACCAGCAGGGGCGGGGGCTATGGCTACACCTTC